This TCR beta chain was sequenced for a study of blood T cell repertoires in COVID-19 (dated by TCRdb to between 2020 and 2021). As for the study more broadly: Collaborator samples came from the United States, Italy and Spain and covered acute and convalescent phases of COVID-19. The material from the prospective study consisted of cDNA or gDNA derived from T cells, B-cell-depleted T cells, or PBMCs. Deeply sampled blood TCRbeta repertoires from subjects exposed to, actively infected with, or recovered from COVID-19 were included in the dataset. The repertoires were released in a freely available public database intended as a resource for research on the immune response to SARS-CoV-2. The samples were drawn from the first 160 participants of the ongoing ImmuneRACE study and from roughly 1,300 subjects provided by 6 global collaborators. The sample metadata nearly always contained a de-identified subject ID, COVID-19 status, age in years and sex. HLA class I and class II types, where available, came from metadata supplied by the sample provider rather than from assay-based typing.

According to the germline V gene (reference sequence), CDR1 reads WNHNN and CDR2 reads SYGVQD. Inclusive of the bounding cysteine and phenylalanine, the CDR3 is 14 residues long. Kept here is only the CDR3 DNA, which spans 42 bases and is read in frame from base 1. Ends trimmed: V by 4 bases, J by 5 bases; bases unmatched to a gene: 4. The collaborating institutions used their own protocols to collect whole blood in K2EDTA tubes. For TCRbeta analysis, collaborators shipped samples as frozen whole blood, isolated PBMCs, or DNA extracted from either of those sample types. General conclusions and limits of the study: How much clinical and demographic metadata was included differed by source and by participant, and the metadata was provided uncurated.

In the case of this clone: Its antigen target is currently unknown. The sample holds no much larger clone one base away, and base qualities are not on file.

The immunoSEQ Assay, a bias-controlled multiplex PCR, was used to amplify TCRbeta CDR3 regions from genomic DNA. Per the authors' processing: Within the assay, amplification of reference gene primers was used to estimate how many nucleated cells each sample contained. Sequence reads were collapsed and filtered to measure the absolute abundance of every unique TCRbeta CDR3 rearrangement. Productive Simpson clonality was computed per sample as the square root of Simpson's diversity index over productive rearrangements. The immuneACCESS repertoire file appears here via TCRdb, limited to in-frame rearrangements. These files lack a portion of the clones; in checked studies, under half of the deficit traces to unresolved V genes, and the cause of the others is not known. V and J calls and clone size follow that table, whereas D and trimming were derived from the DNA. The sample records 150,000 to 200,000 clones, around 85% of which are singletons. Clones ranked in the top ten supply roughly 0.78% of the sample.

This sequence was found in a woman aged 70-85 years with acute or convalescent COVID-19. What was sequenced was peripheral blood. The rearrangement joined TRBV10-1 to TRBJ2-2; TRBD2 aligns with 7 central bases. The CDR3: CASSGRAGTGELFF. The nucleotide sequence is given as TGCGCCAGCAGTGGGAGAGCGGGGACCGGGGAGCTGTTTTTT.